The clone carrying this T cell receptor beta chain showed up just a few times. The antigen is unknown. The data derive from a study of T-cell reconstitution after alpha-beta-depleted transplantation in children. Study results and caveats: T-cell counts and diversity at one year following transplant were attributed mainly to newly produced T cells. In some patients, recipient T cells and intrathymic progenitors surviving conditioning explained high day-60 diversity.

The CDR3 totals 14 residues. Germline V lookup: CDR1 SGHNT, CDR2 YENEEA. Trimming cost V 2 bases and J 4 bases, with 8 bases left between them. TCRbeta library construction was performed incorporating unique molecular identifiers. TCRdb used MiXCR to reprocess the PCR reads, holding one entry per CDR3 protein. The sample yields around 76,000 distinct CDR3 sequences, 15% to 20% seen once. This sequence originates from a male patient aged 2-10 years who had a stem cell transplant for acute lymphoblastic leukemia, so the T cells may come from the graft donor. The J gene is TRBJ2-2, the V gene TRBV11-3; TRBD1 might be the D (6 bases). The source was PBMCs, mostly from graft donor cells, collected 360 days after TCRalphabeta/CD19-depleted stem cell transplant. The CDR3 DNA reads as TGTGCCAGCAGCTTACAGGGGTTCACCGGGGAGCTGTTTTTT. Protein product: CASSLQGFTGELFF.